This TCR beta chain comes out of a study of beta chain features in type 1 diabetes. On the study more broadly: No patient-donor differences in age, gender, total cells or subset yield.

General study findings and limits: Compared with healthy donors, patients appeared to share more similar naive, central memory and regulatory TCRB repertoires.

The authors reverse transcribed all of the isolated RNA, so sequencing captured expressed TCRB transcripts. Generated by immunoSEQ multiplex PCR, the TCRdb table keeps only in-frame clones and is missing some. This table holds 150,000 to 200,000 clones, about 9.1% found once. This clone has a handful of counts. What it binds is not known. The sequence came from a woman between 18 and 29 years old in good health. Sequencing used central memory CD4+ T cells from blood.

The CDR3 here is CASSESRDRGTHTEAFF. The CDR3 region has the DNA TGTGCCAGCAGTGAAAGCCGGGACAGGGGGACTCACACTGAAGCTTTCTTT. This sequence joins TRBV2 and TRBJ1-1; 11 bases agree with TRBD1. Germline V gene sequence: CDR1 SNHLY, CDR2 FYNNEI. The V and J ends lost 2 bases and 3 bases, in that order; junction bases with no gene match: 8. The CDR3 has 17 amino acids. The full variable domain, its missing parts supplied by reference TRBV2 and TRBJ1-1, is EPEVTQTPSHQVTQMGQEVILRCVPISNHLYFYWYRQILGQKVEFLVSFYNNEISEKSEIFDDQFSVERPDGSNFTLKIRSTKLEDSAMYFCASSESRDRGTHTEAFFGQGTRLTVV.